This T cell receptor (beta chain) was profiled in a study of T cells after yellow fever vaccination. Findings and limits, study-wide: Peaking faster, on day 5 versus 15, the secondary response was nonetheless weaker.

For TCR, cDNA came from 5'RACE template switching, which added a universal primer site and UMIs. TCRdb re-analysed the 5' RACE reads in MiXCR, keeping a single row per CDR3 protein. Here the sample spans 620,000 or so distinct CDR3 sequences, about a sixth being singletons. The V end lost 5 bases, the J end lost 7 bases, and 24 bases lay between the germline ends. The V gene's germline CDR1 is SGHTA and CDR2 FQGTGA. The CDR3 sequence is 18 residues long. Turning to this clonotype: Its target is not known.

The rearrangement links TRBV7-3 to TRBJ1-6, with D unresolved. Sequences were derived from PBMCs, sampled 5 days after the first yellow fever vaccination. The clonotype comes from a young man who received the YFV17D yellow fever vaccine. The DNA for the CDR3 is TGTGCCAGCAGCCCCAACGCCCCGGACGGTTTGGGCAATTCACCCCTCCACTTT. Encoded protein: CASSPNAPDGLGNSPLHF.